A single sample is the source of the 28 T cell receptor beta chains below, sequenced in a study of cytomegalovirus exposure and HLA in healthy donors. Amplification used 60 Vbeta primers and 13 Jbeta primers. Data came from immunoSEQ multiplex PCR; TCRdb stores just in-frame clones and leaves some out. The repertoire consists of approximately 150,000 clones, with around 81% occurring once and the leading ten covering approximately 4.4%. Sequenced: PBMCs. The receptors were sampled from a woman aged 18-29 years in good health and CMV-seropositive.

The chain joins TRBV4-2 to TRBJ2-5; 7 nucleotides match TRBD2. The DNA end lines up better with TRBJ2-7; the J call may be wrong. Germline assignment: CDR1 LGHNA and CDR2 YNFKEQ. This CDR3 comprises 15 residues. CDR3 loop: CASSQDGGVSYEQYF. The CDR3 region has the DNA TGTGCCAGCAGCCAAGATGGGGGGGTCTCCTACGAGCAGTACTTC.

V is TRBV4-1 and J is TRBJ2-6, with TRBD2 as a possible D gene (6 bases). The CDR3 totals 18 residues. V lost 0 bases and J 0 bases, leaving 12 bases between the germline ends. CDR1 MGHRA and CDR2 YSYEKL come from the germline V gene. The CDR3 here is CASSQERDFSSGANVLTF. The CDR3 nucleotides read TGCGCCAGCAGCCAAGAGCGGGACTTTAGCTCTGGGGCCAACGTCCTGACTTTC.

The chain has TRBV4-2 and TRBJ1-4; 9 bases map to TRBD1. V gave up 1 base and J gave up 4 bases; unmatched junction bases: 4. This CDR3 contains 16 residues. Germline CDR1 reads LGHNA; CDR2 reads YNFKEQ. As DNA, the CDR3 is TGTGCCAGCAGCCAAGGGACAGGGGCGAATAATGAAAAACTGTTTTTT. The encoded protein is CASSQGTGANNEKLFF.

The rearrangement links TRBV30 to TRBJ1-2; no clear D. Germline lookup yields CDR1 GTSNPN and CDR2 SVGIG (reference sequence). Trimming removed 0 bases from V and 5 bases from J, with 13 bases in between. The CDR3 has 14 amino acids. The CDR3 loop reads CAWSVNQDLYGYTF. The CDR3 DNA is TGTGCCTGGAGTGTAAACCAGGATCTATATGGCTACACCTTC.

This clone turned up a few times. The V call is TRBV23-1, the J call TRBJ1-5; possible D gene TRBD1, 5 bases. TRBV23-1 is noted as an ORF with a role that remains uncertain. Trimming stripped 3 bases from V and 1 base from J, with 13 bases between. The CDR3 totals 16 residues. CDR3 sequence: CASSHLGGVSNQPQHF. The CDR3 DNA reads TGCGCCAGCAGTCATTTGGGGGGGGTCAGCAATCAGCCCCAGCATTTT.

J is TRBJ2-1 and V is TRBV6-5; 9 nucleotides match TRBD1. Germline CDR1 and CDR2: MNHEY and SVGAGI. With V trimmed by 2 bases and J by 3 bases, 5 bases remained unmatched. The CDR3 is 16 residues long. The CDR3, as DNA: TGTGCCAGCAGTTACCCGGGACAGGGAAACTACAATGAGCAGTTCTTC. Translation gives CASSYPGQGNYNEQFF.

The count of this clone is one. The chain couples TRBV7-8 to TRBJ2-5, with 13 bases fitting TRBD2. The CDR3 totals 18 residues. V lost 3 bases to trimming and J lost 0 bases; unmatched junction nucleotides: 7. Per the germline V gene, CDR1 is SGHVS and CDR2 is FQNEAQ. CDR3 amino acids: CASSFQLAGGLNQETQYF. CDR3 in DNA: TGTGCCAGCAGCTTCCAACTAGCGGGGGGGCTTAACCAAGAGACCCAGTACTTC. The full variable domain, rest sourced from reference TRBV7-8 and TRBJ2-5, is GAGVSQSPRYKVAKRGQDVALRCDPISGHVSLFWYQQALGQGPEFLTYFQNEAQLDKSGLPSDRFFAERPEGSVSTLKIQRTQQEDSAVYLCASSFQLAGGLNQETQYFGPGTRLLVL.

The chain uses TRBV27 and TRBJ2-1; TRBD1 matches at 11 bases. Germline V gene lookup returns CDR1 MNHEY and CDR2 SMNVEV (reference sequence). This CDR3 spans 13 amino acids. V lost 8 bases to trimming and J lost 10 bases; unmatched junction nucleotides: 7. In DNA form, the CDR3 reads TGTGCCAGCGGACAGGGGGCATTCTGGGAGCAGTTCTTC. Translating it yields CASGQGAFWEQFF.

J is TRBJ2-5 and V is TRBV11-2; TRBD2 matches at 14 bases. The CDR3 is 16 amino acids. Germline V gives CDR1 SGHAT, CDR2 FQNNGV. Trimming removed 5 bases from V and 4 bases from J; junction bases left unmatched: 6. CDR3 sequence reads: CASSARLAGGRETQYF. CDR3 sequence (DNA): TGTGCCAGCAGCGCGCGACTAGCGGGGGGGCGAGAGACCCAGTACTTC.

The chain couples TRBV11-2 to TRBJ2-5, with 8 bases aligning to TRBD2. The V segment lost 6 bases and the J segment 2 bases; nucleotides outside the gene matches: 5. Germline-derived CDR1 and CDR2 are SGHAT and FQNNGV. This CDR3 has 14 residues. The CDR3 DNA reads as TGTGCCAGCAGTTCCCCGGGGGGGCAAGAGACCCAGTACTTC. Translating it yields CASSSPGGQETQYF.

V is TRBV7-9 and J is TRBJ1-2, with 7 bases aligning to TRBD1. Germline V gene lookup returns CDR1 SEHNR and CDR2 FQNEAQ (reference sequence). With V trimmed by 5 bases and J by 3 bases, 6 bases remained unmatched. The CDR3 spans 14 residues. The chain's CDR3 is CASSASDRDYGYTF. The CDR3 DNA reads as TGTGCCAGCAGCGCCTCCGACAGGGACTATGGCTACACCTTC.

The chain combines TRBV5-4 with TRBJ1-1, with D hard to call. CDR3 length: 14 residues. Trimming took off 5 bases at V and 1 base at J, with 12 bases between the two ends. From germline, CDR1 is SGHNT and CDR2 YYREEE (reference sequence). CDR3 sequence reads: CASRAAVGNTEAFF. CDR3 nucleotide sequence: TGTGCCAGCAGGGCCGCGGTCGGGAACACTGAAGCTTTCTTT.

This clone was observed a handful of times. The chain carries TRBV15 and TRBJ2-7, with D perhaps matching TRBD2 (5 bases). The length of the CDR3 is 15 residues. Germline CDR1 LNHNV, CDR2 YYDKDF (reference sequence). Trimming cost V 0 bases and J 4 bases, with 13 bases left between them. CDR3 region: CATSRDKVSGYEQYF. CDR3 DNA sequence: TGTGCCACCAGCAGAGATAAGGTTTCGGGGTACGAGCAGTACTTC.

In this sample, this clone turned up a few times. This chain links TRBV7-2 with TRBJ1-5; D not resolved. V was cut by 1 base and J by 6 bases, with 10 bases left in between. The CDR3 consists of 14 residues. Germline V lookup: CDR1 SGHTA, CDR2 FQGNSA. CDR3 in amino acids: CASSLVSSGQPQHF. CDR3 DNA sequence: TGTGCCAGCAGCTTAGTATCTAGCGGTCAGCCCCAGCATTTT.

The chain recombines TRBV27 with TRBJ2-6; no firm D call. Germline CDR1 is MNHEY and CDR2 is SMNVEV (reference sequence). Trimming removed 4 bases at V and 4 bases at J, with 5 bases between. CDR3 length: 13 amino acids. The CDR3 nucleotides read TGTGCCAGCAGTTATCGGGGGGCCAACGTCCTGACTTTC. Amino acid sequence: CASSYRGANVLTF.

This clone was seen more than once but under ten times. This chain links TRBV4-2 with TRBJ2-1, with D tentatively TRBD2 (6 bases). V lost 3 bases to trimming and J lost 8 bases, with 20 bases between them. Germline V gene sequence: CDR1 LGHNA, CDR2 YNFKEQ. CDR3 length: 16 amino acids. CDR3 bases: TGTGCCAGCAGCCAGCCTTTTCCGGGGGAGGACGATGAGCAGTTCTTC. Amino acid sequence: CASSQPFPGEDDEQFF.

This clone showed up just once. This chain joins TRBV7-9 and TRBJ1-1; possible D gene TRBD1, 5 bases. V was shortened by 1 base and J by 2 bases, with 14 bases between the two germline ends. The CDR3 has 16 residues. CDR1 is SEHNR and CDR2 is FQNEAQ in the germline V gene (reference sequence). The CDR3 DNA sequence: TGTGCCAGCAGCTTAGTTAACCAGGGAGGTAACACTGAAGCTTTCTTT. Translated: CASSLVNQGGNTEAFF.

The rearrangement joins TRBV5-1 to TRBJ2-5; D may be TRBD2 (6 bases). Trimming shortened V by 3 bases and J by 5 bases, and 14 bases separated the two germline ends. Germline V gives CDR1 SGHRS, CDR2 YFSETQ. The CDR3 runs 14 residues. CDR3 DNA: TGCGCCAGCAGCTGGGGACTGCGAACCGAGACCCAGTACTTC. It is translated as CASSWGLRTETQYF. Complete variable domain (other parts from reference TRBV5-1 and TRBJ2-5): KAGVTQTPRYLIKTRGQQVTLSCSPISGHRSVSWYQQTPGQGLQFLFEYFSETQRNKGNFPGRFSGRQFSNSRSEMNVSTLELGDSALYLCASSWGLRTETQYFGPGTRLLVL.

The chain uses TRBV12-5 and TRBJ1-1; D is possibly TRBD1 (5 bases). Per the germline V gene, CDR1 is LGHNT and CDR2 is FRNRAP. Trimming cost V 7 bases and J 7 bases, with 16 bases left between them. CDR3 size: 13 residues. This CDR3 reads CASAPRVGGEAFF. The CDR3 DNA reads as TGTGCTAGTGCCCCGCGGGTGGGGGGTGAAGCTTTCTTT.

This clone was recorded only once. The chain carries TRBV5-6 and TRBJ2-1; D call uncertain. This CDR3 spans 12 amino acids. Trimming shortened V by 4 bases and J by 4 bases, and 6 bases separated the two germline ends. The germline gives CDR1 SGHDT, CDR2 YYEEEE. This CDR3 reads CASSREYNEQFF. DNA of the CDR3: TGTGCCAGCAGCCGAGAGTACAATGAGCAGTTCTTC.

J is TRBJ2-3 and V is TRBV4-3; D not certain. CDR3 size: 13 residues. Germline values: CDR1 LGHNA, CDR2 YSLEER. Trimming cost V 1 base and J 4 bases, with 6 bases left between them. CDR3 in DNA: TGCGCCAGCAGCCAAGGTTCTGCAGATACGCAGTATTTT. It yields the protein CASSQGSADTQYF.

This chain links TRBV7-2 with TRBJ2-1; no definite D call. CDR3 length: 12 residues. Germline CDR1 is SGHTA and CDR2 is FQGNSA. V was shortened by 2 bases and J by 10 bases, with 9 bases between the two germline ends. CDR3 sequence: CASSLPPKEQFF. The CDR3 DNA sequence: TGTGCCAGCAGCTTACCCCCAAAAGAGCAGTTCTTC.

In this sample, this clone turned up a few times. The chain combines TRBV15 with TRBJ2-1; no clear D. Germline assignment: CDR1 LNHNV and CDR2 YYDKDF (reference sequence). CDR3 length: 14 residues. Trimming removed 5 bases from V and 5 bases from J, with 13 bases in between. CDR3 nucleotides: TGTGCCACCAGCCTAAGAGGCAGTCACAATGAGCAGTTCTTC. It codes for CATSLRGSHNEQFF.

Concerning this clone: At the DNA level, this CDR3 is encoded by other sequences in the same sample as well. The CDR3 region has the DNA TGTGCCAGCAGTTACTCGTGGGGGGATTCACCCCTCCACTTT. Its translation is CASSYSWGDSPLHF. The rearrangement joins TRBV6-6 to TRBJ1-6; possible D gene TRBD1, 5 bases. The CDR3 length is 14 residues. Per germline, CDR1 MNHNY and CDR2 SVGAGI (reference sequence). V was pared by 0 bases and J by 8 bases, with 8 bases between.

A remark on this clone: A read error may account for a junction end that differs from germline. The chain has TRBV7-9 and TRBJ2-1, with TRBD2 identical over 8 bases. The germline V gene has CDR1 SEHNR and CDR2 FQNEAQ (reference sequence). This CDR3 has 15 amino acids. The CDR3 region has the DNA TGTGCCAGCAGCCGACGGGGGGGCTCCCACAATGAGCAGTTCTTC. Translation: CASSRRGGSHNEQFF.

In DNA form, the CDR3 reads TGTGCCAGCGAGCGAGGGCCGAATGAAAAACTGTTTTTT. Translating it yields CASERGPNEKLFF. The rearrangement joins TRBV7-6 to TRBJ1-4; D is unclear. The CDR3 contains 13 residues. Trimming took 8 bases from V and 5 from J, leaving 12 bases between them. Germline CDR1 and CDR2: SGHVS and FNYEAQ.

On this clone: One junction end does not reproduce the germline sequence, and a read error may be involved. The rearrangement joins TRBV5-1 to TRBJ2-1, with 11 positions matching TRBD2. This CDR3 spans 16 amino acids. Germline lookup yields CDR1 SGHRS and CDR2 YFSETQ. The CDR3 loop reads CTSSYSGGATYNEQFF. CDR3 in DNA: TGCACCAGCAGCTATAGCGGGGGGGCCACCTACAATGAGCAGTTCTTC. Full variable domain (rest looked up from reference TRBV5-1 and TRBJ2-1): KAGVTQTPRYLIKTRGQQVTLSCSPISGHRSVSWYQQTPGQGLQFLFEYFSETQRNKGNFPGRFSGRQFSNSRSEMNVSTLELGDSALYLCTSSYSGGATYNEQFFGPGTRLTVL.

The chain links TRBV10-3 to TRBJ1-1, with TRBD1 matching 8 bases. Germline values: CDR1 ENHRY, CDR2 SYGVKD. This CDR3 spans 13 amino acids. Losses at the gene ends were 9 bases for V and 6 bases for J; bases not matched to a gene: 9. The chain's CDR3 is CAMGQEEAAEAFF. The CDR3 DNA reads TGTGCCATGGGACAGGAGGAGGCAGCTGAAGCTTTCTTT.